This T cell receptor (beta chain) was recorded in a study of tissue T cells after allogeneic stem cell transplantation. General study results and limits: Shared clones across patients were few; motif clustering revealed tissue-specific shared signatures.

Trimming removed 7 bases from V and 8 bases from J, with 20 bases in between. Germline assignment: CDR1 GTSNPN and CDR2 SVGIG (reference sequence). The CDR3 has 13 residues. Using immunoSEQ multiplex PCR, the repertoire was profiled, and TCRdb retains in-frame clones only, with some absent. The sample contains fewer than 9,500 clones, around 72% of which appear only once. Comment on this clone: Its antigen is as yet unknown.

The clonotype originates from a male patient aged 60 or older with steroid-refractory graft-versus-host disease after an allogeneic stem cell transplant. Some of these T cells may belong to the graft donor. Sequencing used skin, obtained at autopsy. The chain has TRBV30 and TRBJ1-2, with D possibly being TRBD1 (5 bases). The CDR3 coding sequence is TGTGCCTCGTCTATGTGGGTGCGACAGGGCTACACCTTC. Translation gives CASSMWVRQGYTF.